Reported below is one T cell receptor (beta chain). Antigen unknown. The record originates from a study of OX40 agonist ivuxolimab in advanced cancers. The method was immunoSEQ multiplex PCR; TCRdb's version includes in-frame clones alone and lacks a portion of them. The table records fewer than 20,000 clones, approximately 86% of them present only once. CDR1 and CDR2 (germline): MDHEN, SYDVKM. Trimming removed 5 bases from V and 3 bases from J; junction bases left unmatched: 19. CDR3 length equals 18 residues. General observations from the study: A proportion of nonresponders additionally exhibited low normalized T-cell clonal expansion.

The sample here was CD4+ or CD8+ T cells sorted from blood, taken in a trial of the OX40 agonist ivuxolimab. The chain employs TRBV28 and TRBJ2-7; TRBD2 matches at 7 bases. The TCR sequence derives from an adult with an advanced solid tumor such as melanoma, head and neck, liver or kidney cancer. CDR3 sequence: CASSPRSPPSGRHYEQYF. The CDR3 region has the DNA TGTGCCAGCAGTCCACGATCCCCCCCTAGCGGCCGGCACTACGAGCAGTACTTC.